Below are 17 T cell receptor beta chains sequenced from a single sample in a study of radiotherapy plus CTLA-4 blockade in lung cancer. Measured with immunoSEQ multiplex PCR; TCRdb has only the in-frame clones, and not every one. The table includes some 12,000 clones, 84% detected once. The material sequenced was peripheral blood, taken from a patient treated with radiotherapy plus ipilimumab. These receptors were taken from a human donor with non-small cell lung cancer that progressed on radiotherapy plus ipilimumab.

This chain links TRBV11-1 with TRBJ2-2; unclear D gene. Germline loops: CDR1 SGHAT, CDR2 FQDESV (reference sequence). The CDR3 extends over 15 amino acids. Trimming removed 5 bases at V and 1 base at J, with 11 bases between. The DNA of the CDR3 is TGTGCCAGCAGCCCGTCATTTCAGAACACCGGGGAGCTGTTTTTT. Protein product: CASSPSFQNTGELFF.

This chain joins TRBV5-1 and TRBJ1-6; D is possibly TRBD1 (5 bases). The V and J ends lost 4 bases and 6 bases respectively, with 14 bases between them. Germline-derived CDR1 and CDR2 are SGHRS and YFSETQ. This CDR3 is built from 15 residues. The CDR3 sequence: CASSLGGWGNSPLHF. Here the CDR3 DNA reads TGCGCCAGCAGCCTTGGGGGGTGGGGTAATTCACCCCTCCACTTT.

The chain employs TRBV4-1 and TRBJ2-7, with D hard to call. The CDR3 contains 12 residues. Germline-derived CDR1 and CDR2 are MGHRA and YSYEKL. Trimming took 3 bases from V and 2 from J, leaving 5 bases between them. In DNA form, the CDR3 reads TGCGCCAGCAGCCACAGCACCTACGAGCAGTACTTC. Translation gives CASSHSTYEQYF.

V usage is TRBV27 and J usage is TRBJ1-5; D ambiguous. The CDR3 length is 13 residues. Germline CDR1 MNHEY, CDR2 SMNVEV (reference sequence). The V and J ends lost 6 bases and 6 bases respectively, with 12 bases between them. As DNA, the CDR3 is TGTGCCAGCAGCGAGGGAATGGGTCAGCCCCAGCATTTT. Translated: CASSEGMGQPQHF.

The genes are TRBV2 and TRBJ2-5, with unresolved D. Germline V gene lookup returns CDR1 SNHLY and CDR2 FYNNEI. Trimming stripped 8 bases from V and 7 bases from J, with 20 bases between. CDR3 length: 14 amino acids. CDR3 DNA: TGTGCCAGCTGCCCAGGACCATCCTTCCCGACCCAGTACTTC. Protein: CASCPGPSFPTQYF.

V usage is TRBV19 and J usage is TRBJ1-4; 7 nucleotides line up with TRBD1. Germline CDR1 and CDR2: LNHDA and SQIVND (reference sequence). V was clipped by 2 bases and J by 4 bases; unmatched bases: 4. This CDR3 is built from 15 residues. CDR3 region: CASSIQGVGNEKLFF. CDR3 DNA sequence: TGTGCCAGTAGTATACAGGGGGTCGGTAATGAAAAACTGTTTTTT.

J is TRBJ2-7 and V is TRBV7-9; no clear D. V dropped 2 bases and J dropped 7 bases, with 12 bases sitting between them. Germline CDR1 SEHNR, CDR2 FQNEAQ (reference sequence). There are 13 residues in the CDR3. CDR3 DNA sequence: TGTGCCAGCAGCTTATTGGGTGGTAGGGAGCAGTACTTC. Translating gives CASSLLGGREQYF.

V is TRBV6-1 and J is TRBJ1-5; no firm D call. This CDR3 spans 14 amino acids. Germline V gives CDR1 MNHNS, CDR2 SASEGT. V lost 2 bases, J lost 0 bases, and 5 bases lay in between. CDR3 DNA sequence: TGTGCCAGCAGTGAACGGGGTAGCAATCAGCCCCAGCATTTT. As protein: CASSERGSNQPQHF.

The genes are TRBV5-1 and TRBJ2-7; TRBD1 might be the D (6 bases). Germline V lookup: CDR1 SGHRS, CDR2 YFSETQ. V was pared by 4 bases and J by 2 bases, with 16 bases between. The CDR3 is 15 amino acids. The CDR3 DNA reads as TGCGCCAGCAGCCAGGGACACCGGGACACCTACGAGCAGTACTTC. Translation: CASSQGHRDTYEQYF.

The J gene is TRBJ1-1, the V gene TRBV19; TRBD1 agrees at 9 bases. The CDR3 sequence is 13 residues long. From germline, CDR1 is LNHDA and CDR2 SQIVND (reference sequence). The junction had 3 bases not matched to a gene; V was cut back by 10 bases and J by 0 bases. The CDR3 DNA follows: TGTGCCACTGGGACAGGGATGAACACTGAAGCTTTCTTT. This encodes CATGTGMNTEAFF. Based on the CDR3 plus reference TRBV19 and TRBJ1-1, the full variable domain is DGGITQSPKYLFRKEGQNVTLSCEQNLNHDAMYWYRQDPGQGLRLIYYSQIVNDFQKGDIAEGYSVSREKKESFPLTVTSAQKNPTAFYLCATGTGMNTEAFFGQGTRLTVV.

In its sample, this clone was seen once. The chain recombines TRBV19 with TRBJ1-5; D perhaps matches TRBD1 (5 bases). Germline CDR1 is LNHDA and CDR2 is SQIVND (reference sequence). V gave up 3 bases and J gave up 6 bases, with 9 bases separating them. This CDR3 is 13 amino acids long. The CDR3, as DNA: TGTGCCAGTAGTATCGACAGATTTCAGCCCCAGCATTTT. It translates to CASSIDRFQPQHF.

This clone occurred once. In nucleotides, the CDR3 is TGTGCCAGCACCCAAGGCACTAGCGGCAGCACAGATACGCAGTATTTT. This encodes CASTQGTSGSTDTQYF. The chain carries TRBV7-9 and TRBJ2-3, with 8 nucleotides matching TRBD2. Per the germline V gene, CDR1 is SEHNR and CDR2 is FQNEAQ (reference sequence). This CDR3 spans 16 amino acids. V lost 7 bases to trimming and J lost 0 bases; unmatched junction nucleotides: 9. Looking up the rest from reference TRBV7-9 and TRBJ2-3 gives the full variable domain: DTGVSQNPRHKITKRGQNVTFRCDPISEHNRLYWYRQTLGQGPEFLTYFQNEAQLEKSRLLSDRFSAERPKGSFSTLEIQRTEQGDSAMYLCASTQGTSGSTDTQYFGPGTRLTVL.

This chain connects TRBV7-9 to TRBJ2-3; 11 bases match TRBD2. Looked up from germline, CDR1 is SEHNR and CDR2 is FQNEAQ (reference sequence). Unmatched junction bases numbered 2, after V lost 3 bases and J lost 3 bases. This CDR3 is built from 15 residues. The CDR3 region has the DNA TGTGCCAGCAGCTTTGGGACTAGCGGAACAGATACGCAGTATTTT. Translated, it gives CASSFGTSGTDTQYF.

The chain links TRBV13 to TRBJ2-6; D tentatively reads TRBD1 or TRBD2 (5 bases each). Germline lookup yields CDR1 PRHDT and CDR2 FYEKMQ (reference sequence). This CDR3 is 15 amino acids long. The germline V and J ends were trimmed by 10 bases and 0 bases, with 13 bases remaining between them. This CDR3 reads CATARDPSGANVLTF. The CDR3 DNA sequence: TGTGCCACTGCTCGGGACCCCTCTGGGGCCAACGTCCTGACTTTC.

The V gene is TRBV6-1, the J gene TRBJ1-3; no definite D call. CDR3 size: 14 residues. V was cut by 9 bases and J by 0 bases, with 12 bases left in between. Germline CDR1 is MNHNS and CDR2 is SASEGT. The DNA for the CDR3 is TGTGCCAGTTCCGGCAGCATCTCTGGAAACACCATATATTTT. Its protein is CASSGSISGNTIYF.

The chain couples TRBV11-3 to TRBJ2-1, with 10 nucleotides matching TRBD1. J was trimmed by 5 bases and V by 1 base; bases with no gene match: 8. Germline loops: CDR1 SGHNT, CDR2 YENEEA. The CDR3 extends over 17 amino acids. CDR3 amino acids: CASSLGGTGAYHNEQFF. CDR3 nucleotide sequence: TGTGCCAGCAGCTTAGGCGGGACAGGGGCATACCACAATGAGCAGTTCTTC.

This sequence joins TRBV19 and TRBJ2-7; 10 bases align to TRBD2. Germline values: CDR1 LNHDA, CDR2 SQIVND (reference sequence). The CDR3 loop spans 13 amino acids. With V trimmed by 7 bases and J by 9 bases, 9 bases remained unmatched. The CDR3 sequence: CASTPAGGSRQYF. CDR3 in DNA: TGTGCCAGTACCCCAGCGGGAGGGAGTCGGCAGTACTTC.